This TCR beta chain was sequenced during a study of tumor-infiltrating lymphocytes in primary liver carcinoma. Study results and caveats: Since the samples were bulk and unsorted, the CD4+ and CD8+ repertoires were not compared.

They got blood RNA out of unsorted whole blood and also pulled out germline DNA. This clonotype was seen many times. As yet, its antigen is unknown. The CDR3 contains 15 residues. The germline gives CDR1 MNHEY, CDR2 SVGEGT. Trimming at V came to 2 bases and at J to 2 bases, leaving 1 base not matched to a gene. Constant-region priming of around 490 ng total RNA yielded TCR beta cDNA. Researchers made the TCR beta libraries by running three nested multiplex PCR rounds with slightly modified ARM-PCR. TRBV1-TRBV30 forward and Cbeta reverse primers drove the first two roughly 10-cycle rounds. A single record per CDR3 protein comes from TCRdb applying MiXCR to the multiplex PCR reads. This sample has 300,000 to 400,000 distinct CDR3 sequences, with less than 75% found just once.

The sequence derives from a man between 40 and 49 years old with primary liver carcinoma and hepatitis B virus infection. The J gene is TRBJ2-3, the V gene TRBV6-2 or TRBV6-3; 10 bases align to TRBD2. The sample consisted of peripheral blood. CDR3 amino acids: CASSYGTSDTDTQYF. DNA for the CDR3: TGTGCCAGCAGTTACGGGACTAGCGACACAGATACGCAGTATTTT.